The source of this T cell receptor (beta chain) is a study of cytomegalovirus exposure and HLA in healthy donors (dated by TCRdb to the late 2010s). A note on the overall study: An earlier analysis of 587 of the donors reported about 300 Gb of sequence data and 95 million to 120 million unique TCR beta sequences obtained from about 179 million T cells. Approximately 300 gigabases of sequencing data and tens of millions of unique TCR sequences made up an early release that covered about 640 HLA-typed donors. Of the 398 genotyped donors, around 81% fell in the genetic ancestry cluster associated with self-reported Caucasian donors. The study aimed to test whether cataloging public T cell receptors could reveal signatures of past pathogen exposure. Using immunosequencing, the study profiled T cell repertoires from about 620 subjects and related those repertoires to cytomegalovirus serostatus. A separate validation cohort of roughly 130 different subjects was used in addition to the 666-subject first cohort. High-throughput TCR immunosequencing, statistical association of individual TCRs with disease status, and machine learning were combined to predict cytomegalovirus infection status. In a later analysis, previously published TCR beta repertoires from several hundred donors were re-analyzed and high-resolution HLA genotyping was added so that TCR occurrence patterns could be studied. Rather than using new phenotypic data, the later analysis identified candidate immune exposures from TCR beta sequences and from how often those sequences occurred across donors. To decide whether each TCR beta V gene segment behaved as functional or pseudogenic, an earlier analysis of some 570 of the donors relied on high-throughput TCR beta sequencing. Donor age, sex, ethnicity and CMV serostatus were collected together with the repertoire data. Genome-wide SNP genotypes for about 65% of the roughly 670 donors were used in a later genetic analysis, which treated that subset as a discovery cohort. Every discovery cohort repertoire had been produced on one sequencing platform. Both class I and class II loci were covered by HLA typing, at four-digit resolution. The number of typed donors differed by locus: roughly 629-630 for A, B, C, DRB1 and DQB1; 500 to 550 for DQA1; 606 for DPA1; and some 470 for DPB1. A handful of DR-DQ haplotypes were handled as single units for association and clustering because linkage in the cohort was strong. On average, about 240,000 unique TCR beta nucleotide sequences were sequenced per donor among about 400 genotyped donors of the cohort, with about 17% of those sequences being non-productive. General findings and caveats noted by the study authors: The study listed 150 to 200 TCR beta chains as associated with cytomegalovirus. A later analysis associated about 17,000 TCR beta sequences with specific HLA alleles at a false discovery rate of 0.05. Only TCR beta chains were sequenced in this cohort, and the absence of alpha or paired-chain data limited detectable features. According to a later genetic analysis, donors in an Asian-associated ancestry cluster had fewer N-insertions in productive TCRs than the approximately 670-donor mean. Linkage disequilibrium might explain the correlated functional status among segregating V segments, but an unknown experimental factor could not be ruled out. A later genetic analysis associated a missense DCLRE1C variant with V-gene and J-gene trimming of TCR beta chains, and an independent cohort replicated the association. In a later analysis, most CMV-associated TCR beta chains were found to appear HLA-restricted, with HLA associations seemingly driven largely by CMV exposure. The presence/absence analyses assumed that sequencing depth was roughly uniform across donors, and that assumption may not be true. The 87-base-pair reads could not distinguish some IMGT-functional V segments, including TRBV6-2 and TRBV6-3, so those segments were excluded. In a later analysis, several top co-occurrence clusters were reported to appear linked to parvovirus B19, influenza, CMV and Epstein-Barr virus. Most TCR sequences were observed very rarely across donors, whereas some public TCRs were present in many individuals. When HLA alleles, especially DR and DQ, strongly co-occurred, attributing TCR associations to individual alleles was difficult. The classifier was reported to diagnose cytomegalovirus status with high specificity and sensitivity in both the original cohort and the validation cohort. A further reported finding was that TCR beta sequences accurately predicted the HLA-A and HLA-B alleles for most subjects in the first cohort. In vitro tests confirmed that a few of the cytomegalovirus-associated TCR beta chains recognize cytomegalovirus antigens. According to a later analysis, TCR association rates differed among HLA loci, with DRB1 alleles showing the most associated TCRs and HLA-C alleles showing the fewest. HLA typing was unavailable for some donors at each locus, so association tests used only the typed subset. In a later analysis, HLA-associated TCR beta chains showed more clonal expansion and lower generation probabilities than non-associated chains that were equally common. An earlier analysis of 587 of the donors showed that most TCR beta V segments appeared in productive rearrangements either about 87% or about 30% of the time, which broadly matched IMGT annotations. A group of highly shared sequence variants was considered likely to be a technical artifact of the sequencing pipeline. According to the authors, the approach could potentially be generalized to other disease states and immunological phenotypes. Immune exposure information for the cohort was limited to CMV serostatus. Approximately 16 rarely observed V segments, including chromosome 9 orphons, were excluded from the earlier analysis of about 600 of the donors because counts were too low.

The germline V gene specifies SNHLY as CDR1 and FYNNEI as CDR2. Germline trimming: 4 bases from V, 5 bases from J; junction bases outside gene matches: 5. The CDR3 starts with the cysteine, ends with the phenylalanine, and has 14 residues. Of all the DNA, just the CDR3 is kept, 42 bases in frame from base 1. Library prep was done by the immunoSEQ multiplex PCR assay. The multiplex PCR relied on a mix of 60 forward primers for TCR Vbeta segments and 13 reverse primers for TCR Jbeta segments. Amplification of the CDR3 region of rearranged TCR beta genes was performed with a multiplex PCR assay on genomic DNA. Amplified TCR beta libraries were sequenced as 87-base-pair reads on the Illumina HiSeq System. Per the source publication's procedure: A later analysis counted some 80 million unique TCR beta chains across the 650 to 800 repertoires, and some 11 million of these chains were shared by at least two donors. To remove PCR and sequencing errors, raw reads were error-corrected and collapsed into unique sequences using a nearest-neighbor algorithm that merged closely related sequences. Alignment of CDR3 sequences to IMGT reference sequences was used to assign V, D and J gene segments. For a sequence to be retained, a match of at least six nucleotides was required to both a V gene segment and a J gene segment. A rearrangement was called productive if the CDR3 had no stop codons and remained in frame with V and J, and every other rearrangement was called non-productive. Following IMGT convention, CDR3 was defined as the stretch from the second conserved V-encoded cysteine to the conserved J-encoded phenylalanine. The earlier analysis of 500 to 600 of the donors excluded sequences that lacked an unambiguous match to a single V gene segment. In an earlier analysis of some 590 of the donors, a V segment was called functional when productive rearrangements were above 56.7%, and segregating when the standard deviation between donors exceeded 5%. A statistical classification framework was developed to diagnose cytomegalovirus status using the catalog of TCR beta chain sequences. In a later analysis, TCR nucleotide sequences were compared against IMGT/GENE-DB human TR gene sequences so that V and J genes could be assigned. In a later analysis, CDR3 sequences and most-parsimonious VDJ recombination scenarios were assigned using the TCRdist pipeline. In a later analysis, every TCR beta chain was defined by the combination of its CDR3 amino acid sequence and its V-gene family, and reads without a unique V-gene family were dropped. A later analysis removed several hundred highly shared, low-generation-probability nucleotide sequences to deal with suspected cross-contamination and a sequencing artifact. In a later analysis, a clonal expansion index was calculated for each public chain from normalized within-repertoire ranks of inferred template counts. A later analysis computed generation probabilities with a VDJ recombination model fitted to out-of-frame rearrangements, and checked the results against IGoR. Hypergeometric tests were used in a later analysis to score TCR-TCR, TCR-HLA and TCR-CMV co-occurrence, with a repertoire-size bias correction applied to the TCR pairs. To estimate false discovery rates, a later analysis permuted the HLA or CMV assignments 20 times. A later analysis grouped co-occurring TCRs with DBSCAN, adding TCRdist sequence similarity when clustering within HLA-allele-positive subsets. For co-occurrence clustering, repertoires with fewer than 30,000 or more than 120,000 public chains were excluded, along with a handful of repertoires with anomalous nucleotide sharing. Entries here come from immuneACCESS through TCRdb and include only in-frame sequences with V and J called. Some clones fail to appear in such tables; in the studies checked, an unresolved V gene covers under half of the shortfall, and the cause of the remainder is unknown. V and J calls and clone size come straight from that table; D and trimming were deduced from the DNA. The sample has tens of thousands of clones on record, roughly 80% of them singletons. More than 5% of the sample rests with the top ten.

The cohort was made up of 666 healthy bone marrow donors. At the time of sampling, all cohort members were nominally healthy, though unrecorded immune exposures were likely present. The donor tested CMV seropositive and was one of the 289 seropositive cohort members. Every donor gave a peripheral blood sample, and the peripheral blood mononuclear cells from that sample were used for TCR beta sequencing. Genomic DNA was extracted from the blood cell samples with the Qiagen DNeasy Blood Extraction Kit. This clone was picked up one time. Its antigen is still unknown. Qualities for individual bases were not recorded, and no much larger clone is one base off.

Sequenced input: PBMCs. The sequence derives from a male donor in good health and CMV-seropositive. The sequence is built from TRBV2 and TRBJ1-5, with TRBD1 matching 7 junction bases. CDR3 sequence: CASSGGTDYQPQHF. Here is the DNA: TGTGCCAGCAGTGGCGGGACAGACTATCAGCCCCAGCATTTT.